A selection of T cell receptor beta chains follows, all from one sample in a study of blood T cell repertoires in COVID-19. Only in-frame clones appear in the TCRdb table, and some are missing; sequencing was by immunoSEQ multiplex PCR. The table shows tens of thousands of clones, with more than 75% occurring only once. Sequencing was done on a sample of peripheral blood. The source of these receptors is a man in his 60s with acute or convalescent COVID-19. Each CDR3 is given with its conserved first and last residue. The order of the fields is V gene, D gene, clone size, J gene, CDR3 DNA, CDR3 protein. D genes are given only for firm matches. Where a row states a size, it is once, few, many or the class of an expanded clone; other rows omit it.

TRBV29-1	TRBD1	-	TRBJ2-3	TGCAGCCTTAGACAGGGGAGTACAGATACGCAGTATTTT	CSLRQGSTDTQYF
TRBV2	TRBD2	-	TRBJ2-3	TGTGCCAGCAGGACCAAAGCGGGGGGAGTCACAGATACGCAGTATTTT	CASRTKAGGVTDTQYF
TRBV7-8	TRBD2	-	TRBJ2-1	TGTGCCAGCAGCTTCGGACTAGCGGGGGTCGCGGAGCAGTTCTTC	CASSFGLAGVAEQFF
TRBV9	TRBD2	-	TRBJ2-6	TGTGCCAGCACCGGGGGGGCGTCCGGGGCCAACGTCCTGACTTTC	CASTGGASGANVLTF
TRBV5-1	-	-	TRBJ2-1	TGCGCCAGCAGCTTGGAAGGGGCGTCGAGGAATGAGCAGTTCTTC	CASSLEGASRNEQFF
TRBV21-1	-	-	TRBJ2-1	TGTGCCAGCAGCACGCCGGGACTCAGCTCCTACAATGAGCAGTTCTTC	CASSTPGLSSYNEQFF
TRBV6-5	-	many	TRBJ1-5	TGTGCCAGCAGTTCGGGGGGTTATAGCAATCAGCCCCAGCATTTT	CASSSGGYSNQPQHF
TRBV24-1	-	-	TRBJ2-3	TGTGCCACCAGTGATCCAGGACTGGATTCAGATACGCAGTATTTT	CATSDPGLDSDTQYF
TRBV4-3	TRBD2	-	TRBJ2-2	TGCGCCAGCAGCCAAGAATGGAGCGGGGCGGCCGGGGAGCTGTTTTTT	CASSQEWSGAAGELFF
TRBV7-2	-	-	TRBJ2-6	TGTGCCAGCAGCCCCCGGGGGTCCGGGGCCAACGTCCTGACTTTC	CASSPRGSGANVLTF
TRBV16	-	-	TRBJ1-5	TGTGCCAGCAGCGTAAATAGCAATCAGCCCCAGCATTTT	CASSVNSNQPQHF
TRBV2	-	-	TRBJ2-1	TGTGCCAGCAGGGTAACGGGCTCCTACAATGAGCAGTTCTTC	CASRVTGSYNEQFF
TRBV18	-	-	TRBJ2-5	TGTGCCAGCTCACCCAGGTTCCAAGAGACCCAGTACTTC	CASSPRFQETQYF
TRBV5-1	-	-	TRBJ2-3	TGCGCCAGCAGCTTGGGGGCTAGCACAGATACGCAGTATTTT	CASSLGASTDTQYF
TRBV4-2	-	-	TRBJ1-2	TGTGCCAGCAGCCAGGTACAGAGACCCGATGGCTACACCTTC	CASSQVQRPDGYTF
TRBV6-5	-	few	TRBJ1-1	TGTGCCAGCAGAGACTACGACACCTACACTGAAGCTTTCTTT	CASRDYDTYTEAFF
TRBV5-8	TRBD1	-	TRBJ1-1	TGTGCCAGCAGCTATGAGGGGGCGCAGAACACTGAAGCTTTCTTT	CASSYEGAQNTEAFF
TRBV11-2	-	-	TRBJ2-7	TGTGCCAGCAGCCCGACGGGAGCCTACGAGCAGTACTTC	CASSPTGAYEQYF
TRBV11-2	TRBD1	few	TRBJ1-6	TGTGCCAGCAGCCCGACAGGGAGGTTTTCACCCCTCCACTTT	CASSPTGRFSPLHF
TRBV18	TRBD1	-	TRBJ1-1	TGTGCCAGCTCACCACCGGGGACAGGGGGCCGGACTGAAGCTTTCTTT	CASSPPGTGGRTEAFF
TRBV15	TRBD2	-	TRBJ2-1	TGTGCCACCAGCGGTCCTAGCGGGAGGGCCGGTGAGCAGTTCTTC	CATSGPSGRAGEQFF
TRBV28	TRBD2	-	TRBJ2-3	TGTGCCAGCAGCACTGGAGCGGGAGGATTGGCAGATACGCAGTATTTT	CASSTGAGGLADTQYF
TRBV29-1	-	-	TRBJ1-2	TGCAGCGTTGAAGAGAGGAGAACCTATGGCTACACCTTC	CSVEERRTYGYTF
TRBV18	TRBD1	-	TRBJ2-2	TGTGCCAGCTCCCTTCGGACAGGGAAGGCCGGGGAGCTGTTTTTT	CASSLRTGKAGELFF
TRBV6-5	-	-	TRBJ1-4	TGTGCCAGCTTTGCGACAGTCAATGAAAAACTGTTTTTT	CASFATVNEKLFF
TRBV7-9	-	-	TRBJ1-6	TGTGCCAGCAGCTCCGCGACAGCTAATTCACCCCTCCACTTT	CASSSATANSPLHF
TRBV5-5	TRBD2	once	TRBJ2-7	TGTGCCAGCAGCCTCTCGGGACTAGCGGGGGGGCAAGGTCAGCAGTACTTC	CASSLSGLAGGQGQQYF
TRBV3-1/TRBV3-2	TRBD1	-	TRBJ2-5	TGTGCCAGCAGCTCCGGGACAGGAGGAGAGACCCAGTACTTC	CASSSGTGGETQYF
TRBV4-3	-	few	TRBJ2-7	TGCGCCAGCAGCCAAGATGTGACATACCCGAACGAGCAGTACTTC	CASSQDVTYPNEQYF
TRBV7-2	-	-	TRBJ1-6	TGTGCCAGCAGACCCCCCGGCGGTCATAGTTCACCCCTCCACTTT	CASRPPGGHSSPLHF
TRBV28	-	-	TRBJ1-2	TGTGCCAGCAGTTTATCGAGGAAGGGCTACACCTTC	CASSLSRKGYTF
TRBV19	TRBD1	-	TRBJ1-5	TGTGCCAGTAGTACGGACAGGGTATCGCAGCCCCAGCATTTT	CASSTDRVSQPQHF
TRBV6-5	-	-	TRBJ2-5	TGTGCCAGCAGTTACGCGAACCATCAGGGGACAGAGACCCAGTACTTC	CASSYANHQGTETQYF
TRBV7-9	-	-	TRBJ2-7	TGTGCCAGCAGCTTATCCCTAGCCGCGGACGAGCAGTACTTC	CASSLSLAADEQYF
TRBV6-1	-	once	TRBJ2-1	TGTGCCAGCAGTGACGGCCCGCGGGGCGATGAGCAGTTCTTC	CASSDGPRGDEQFF
TRBV6-5	-	-	TRBJ1-1	TGTGCCAGCAATAGAGGGTTGGGCACTGAAGCTTTCTTT	CASNRGLGTEAFF
TRBV2	-	-	TRBJ2-1	TGTGCCAGCAGAGGGGTGAGCTCCTACAATGAGCAGTTCTTC	CASRGVSSYNEQFF
TRBV7-9	TRBD2	-	TRBJ2-5	TGTGCCAGCAGCTTAGGGAGCGGGAAACTAGAGACCCAGTACTTC	CASSLGSGKLETQYF
TRBV9	TRBD1	-	TRBJ1-2	TGTGCCAGCAGCACCGACAGGGAACTTTCCTATGGCTACACCTTC	CASSTDRELSYGYTF
TRBV6-1	-	-	TRBJ1-5	TGTGCCAGCGGCCCCAGCAATCAGCCCCAGCATTTT	CASGPSNQPQHF
TRBV2	TRBD2	-	TRBJ2-6	TGTGCCAGCAGTGCCCTAGCGGGAGGGACAGGGGCCAACGTCCTGACTTTC	CASSALAGGTGANVLTF
TRBV5-1	TRBD2	-	TRBJ2-7	TGCGCCAGCAGGCCGGGGGGTTCCAGGAACGAGCAGTACTTC	CASRPGGSRNEQYF
TRBV7-9	-	once	TRBJ2-2	TGTGCCAGCAGCTTAGGACAGATTCACGGGGAGCTGTTTTTT	CASSLGQIHGELFF
TRBV7-9	TRBD1	-	TRBJ2-3	TGTGCCAGCAGCAGGACAGGGGGCACAGATACGCAGTATTTT	CASSRTGGTDTQYF
TRBV4-2	-	-	TRBJ1-4	TGTGCCAGCAGCCAAGATCCGGGGAGGTCTAATGAAAAACTGTTTTTT	CASSQDPGRSNEKLFF
TRBV7-2	-	once	TRBJ2-2	TGTGCCAGCAGCTTAGCCCACACCCGACTCACCGGGGAGCTGTTTTTT	CASSLAHTRLTGELFF
TRBV6-5	-	-	TRBJ2-5	TGTGCCAGCAGCCGGGACTCTGCGGGGGAGACCCAGTACTTC	CASSRDSAGETQYF
TRBV2	-	-	TRBJ1-5	TGTGCCAGCAGTGAAGCCGGAGGGAATCAGCCCCAGCATTTT	CASSEAGGNQPQHF
TRBV7-8	-	-	TRBJ2-3	TGTGCCAGCCGGCGGGGGCTGTGGGATACGCAGTATTTT	CASRRGLWDTQYF
TRBV9	-	-	TRBJ2-2	TGTGCCAGCAGCGTAGGGGCAGGGGCGCCCAACAAGCCGGCGAACACCGGGGAGCTGTTTTTT	CASSVGAGAPNKPANTGELFF
TRBV18	-	-	TRBJ2-1	TGTGCCAGCTCACCGCCCACAGGGAATGAGCAGTTCTTC	CASSPPTGNEQFF
TRBV7-2	TRBD1	-	TRBJ1-2	TGTGCCAGTTCGGACAGGGACGGTGGCTACACCTTC	CASSDRDGGYTF
TRBV14	-	-	TRBJ1-2	TGTGCCAGCAGCCAAGACGTCAGGGCGAGTGGCTACACCTTC	CASSQDVRASGYTF
TRBV9	-	-	TRBJ2-1	TGTGCCAGCAGCGTAGATTTGTCCACCTACAATGAGCAGTTCTTC	CASSVDLSTYNEQFF
TRBV19	TRBD1	-	TRBJ1-3	TGTGCCAGCGGTGGGGGACAGGGAAACGCTATCTCTGGAAACACCATATATTTT	CASGGGQGNAISGNTIYF